This T cell receptor beta chain came from a study of Graves' ophthalmopathy and Graves' hyperthyroidism. Study at large: Before any treatment was given, at initial diagnosis, peripheral blood was collected.

In this cohort, patients with other autoimmune diseases, uncontrolled infections, pregnancy or lactation were excluded. Reliance was placed on clinical symptoms, serum thyroxine, TRAb, thyroid ultrasound and orbital computed tomography for diagnosis. PBMCs came from approximately 10 ml of fresh peripheral blood. Researchers took RNA transcripts and amplified TCR beta CDR3 regions from them. An opening RT-PCR round employed HTBI primers and preceded a second-round multiplex PCR. TCRdb recomputed calls from the multiplex PCR reads with MiXCR, one row per CDR3 protein. The profile shows 200,000 to 250,000 distinct CDR3 sequences, roughly 27% of them singletons. V lost 0 bases, J lost 5 bases, and 6 bases stayed unmatched. The CDR3 contains 15 residues. Germline loops: CDR1 SGHVS, CDR2 FQNEAQ. This clonotype has a handful of counts.

The TCR sequence derives from a man aged 50 or older with Graves' ophthalmopathy. The V and J genes are TRBV7-8 and TRBJ1-2; 7 bases are shared with TRBD1. The sequenced material came from peripheral blood. CDR3 nucleotide sequence: TGTGCCAGCAGCTTAGCGGGACAGTCGAAGTATGGCTACACCTTC. This gives the protein CASSLAGQSKYGYTF.